Presented here are 8 T cell receptor beta chains from one specimen sequenced in a study of T cell responses to AZD1222 COVID-19 vaccine (dated by TCRdb to the early 2020s). Interpreted using the paper, the time point label stands for: baseline before first vaccination. Library creation used the immunoSEQ multiplex PCR assay. Imported from immuneACCESS, the table was reduced by TCRdb to in-frame sequences with V and J called. These copies leave out some clones; in studies compared against another copy, an unresolved V gene accounts for under half, and the cause of the remainder is not known. The sample profile shows around 130,000 clones; 92% of them were found once. Clones ranked in the top ten supply around 1.8% of the sample. Sequenced here: peripheral blood, sampled on day 0 of AZD1222 vaccination. The receptors originated from an adult in good health.

The rearrangement links TRBV4-1 to TRBJ2-3; maybe TRBD1 (5 bases). The CDR3 has 16 amino acids. Per germline, CDR1 MGHRA and CDR2 YSYEKL. The V gene lost 1 base and the J gene lost 2 bases, with 13 bases spanning the gap. The CDR3 DNA follows: TGCGCCAGCAGCCAAGCGGACATGGGTTTCACAGATACGCAGTATTTT. Amino acids: CASSQADMGFTDTQYF.

The CDR3 loop reads CASSSGLAGGTYNEQFF. CDR3 coding DNA: TGCGCCAGCAGCAGCGGACTAGCGGGGGGGACCTACAATGAGCAGTTCTTC. V usage is TRBV5-1 and J usage is TRBJ2-1; 15 nucleotides match TRBD2. The germline CDR1 and CDR2 sequences are SGHRS and YFSETQ. The CDR3 length is 17 residues. V dropped 4 bases and J dropped 2; count of bases not matched to a gene: 4.

This clone has a handful of counts. This sequence joins TRBV6-5 and TRBJ2-6; a possible D gene is TRBD1 (6 bases). Deletions cut 7 bases from V and 3 bases from J, with 13 bases between. CDR3 size: 15 residues. The V gene's germline CDR1 is MNHEY and CDR2 SVGAGI. The CDR3 spells CASIPGQFGANVLTF. The CDR3 DNA reads as TGTGCCAGCATTCCCGGACAGTTTGGGGCCAACGTCCTGACTTTC.

The count of this clone is one. The chain couples TRBV11-2 to TRBJ2-1, with TRBD2 identical over 14 bases. V was pared by 5 bases and J by 12 bases, with 21 bases of the junction left unmatched. The CDR3 sequence is 19 residues long. Germline values: CDR1 SGHAT, CDR2 FQNNGV. As DNA, the CDR3 is TGTGCCAGCAGCCGCTTAGTTGAGTGGCGACTAGCGGGAGGGGTGGGGCAGTTCTTC. This translates into CASSRLVEWRLAGGVGQFF. The variable domain in full, with the rest retrieved from reference TRBV11-2 and TRBJ2-1, is EAGVAQSPRYKIIEKRQSVAFWCNPISGHATLYWYQQILGQGPKLLIQFQNNGVVDDSQLPKDRFSAERLKGVDSTLKIQPAKLEDSAVYLCASSRLVEWRLAGGVGQFFGPGTRLTVL.

The chain joins TRBV9 to TRBJ1-5; D not certain. The CDR3 spans 13 residues. V gave up 4 bases and J gave up 4 bases, with 9 bases separating them. Germline CDR1 and CDR2: SGDLS and YYNGEE. The CDR3 region has the DNA TGTGCCAGCAGCAGGGTGCCTAATCAGCCCCAGCATTTT. Protein product: CASSRVPNQPQHF.

The chain combines TRBV6-5 with TRBJ1-5, with D maybe TRBD1 (6 bases). This CDR3 has 12 amino acids. Germline CDR1 reads MNHEY; CDR2 reads SVGAGI. V was trimmed by 7 bases and J by 4 bases, leaving 8 bases between them. The CDR3 DNA reads as TGTGCCAGCAATAGGGGGAATCAGCCCCAGCATTTT. Encoded protein: CASNRGNQPQHF.

The chain recombines TRBV19 with TRBJ2-1; 7 bases align to TRBD2. The length of the CDR3 is 15 residues. Losses at the gene ends were 7 bases for V and 1 base for J; bases not matched to a gene: 7. The V gene's germline CDR1 is LNHDA and CDR2 SQIVND (reference sequence). CDR3 in amino acids: CASIRGEGSYNEQFF. CDR3 in DNA: TGTGCCAGTATTCGGGGGGAGGGATCCTACAATGAGCAGTTCTTC.

The chain combines TRBV6-5 with TRBJ2-1; no definite D call. Germline values: CDR1 MNHEY, CDR2 SVGAGI. The CDR3 runs 15 residues. Trimming cost V 6 bases and J 0 bases, with 12 bases left between them. CDR3 DNA sequence: TGTGCCAGCAGCCGCGACATAAGCTCCTACAATGAGCAGTTCTTC. It codes for CASSRDISSYNEQFF.